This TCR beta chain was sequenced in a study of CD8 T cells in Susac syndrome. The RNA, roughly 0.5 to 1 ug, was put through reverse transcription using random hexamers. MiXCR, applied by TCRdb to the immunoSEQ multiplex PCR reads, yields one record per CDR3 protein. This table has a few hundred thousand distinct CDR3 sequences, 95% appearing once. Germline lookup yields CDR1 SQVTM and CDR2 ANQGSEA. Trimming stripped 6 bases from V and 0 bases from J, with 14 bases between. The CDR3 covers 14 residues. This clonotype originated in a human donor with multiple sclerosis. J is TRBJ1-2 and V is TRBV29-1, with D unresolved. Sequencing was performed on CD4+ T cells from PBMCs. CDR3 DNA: TGCAGCGTGGGGTCGCTCGGGACTAACTATGGCTACACCTTC. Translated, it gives CSVGSLGTNYGYTF.